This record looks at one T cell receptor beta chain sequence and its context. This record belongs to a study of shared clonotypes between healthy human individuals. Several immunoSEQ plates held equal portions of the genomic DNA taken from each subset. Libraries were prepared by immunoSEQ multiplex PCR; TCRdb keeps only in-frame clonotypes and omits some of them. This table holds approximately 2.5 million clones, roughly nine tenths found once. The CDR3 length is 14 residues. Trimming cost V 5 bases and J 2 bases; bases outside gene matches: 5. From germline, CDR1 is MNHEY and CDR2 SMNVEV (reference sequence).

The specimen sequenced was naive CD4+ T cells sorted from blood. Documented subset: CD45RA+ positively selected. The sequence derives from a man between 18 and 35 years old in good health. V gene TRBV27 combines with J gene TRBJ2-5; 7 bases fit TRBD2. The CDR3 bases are TGTGCCAGCAGTCCCCGGGGAGGGCAAGAGACCCAGTACTTC. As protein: CASSPRGGQETQYF.